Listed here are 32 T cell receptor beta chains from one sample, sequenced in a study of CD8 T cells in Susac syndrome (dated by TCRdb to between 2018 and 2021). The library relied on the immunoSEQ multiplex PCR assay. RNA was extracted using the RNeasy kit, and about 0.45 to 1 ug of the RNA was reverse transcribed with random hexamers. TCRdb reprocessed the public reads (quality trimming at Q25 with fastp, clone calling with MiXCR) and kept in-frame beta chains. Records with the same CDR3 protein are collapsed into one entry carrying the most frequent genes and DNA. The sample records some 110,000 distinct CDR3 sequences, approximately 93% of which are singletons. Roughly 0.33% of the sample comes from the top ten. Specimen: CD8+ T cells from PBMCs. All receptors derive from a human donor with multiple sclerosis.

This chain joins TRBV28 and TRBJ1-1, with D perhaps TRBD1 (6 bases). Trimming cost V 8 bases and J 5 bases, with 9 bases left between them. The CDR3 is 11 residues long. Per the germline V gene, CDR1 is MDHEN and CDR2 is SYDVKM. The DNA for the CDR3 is TGTGCCAGCGCGAGGGGGACTGAAGCTTTCTTT. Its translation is CASARGTEAFF.

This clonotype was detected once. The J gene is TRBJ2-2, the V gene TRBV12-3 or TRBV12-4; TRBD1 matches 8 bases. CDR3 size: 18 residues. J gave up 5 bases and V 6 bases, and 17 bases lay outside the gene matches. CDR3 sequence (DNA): TGTGCCAGCAGGGGTTTATTGGACAGGGCAATCGTTACCGGGGAGCTGTTTTTT. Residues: CASRGLLDRAIVTGELFF.

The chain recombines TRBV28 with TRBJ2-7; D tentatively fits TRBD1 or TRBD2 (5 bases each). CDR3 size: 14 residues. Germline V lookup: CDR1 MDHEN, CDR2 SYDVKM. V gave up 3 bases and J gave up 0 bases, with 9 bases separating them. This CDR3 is CASSFAGSSYEQYF. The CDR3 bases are TGTGCCAGCAGTTTCGCAGGGAGCTCCTACGAGCAGTACTTC.

DNA for the CDR3: TGTGCCAGCAGCCTGAGCGGGCGTGCAACTGAAGCTTTCTTT. Its protein product is CASSLSGRATEAFF. The chain has TRBV13 and TRBJ1-1; no clear D gene. Looked up from germline, CDR1 is PRHDT and CDR2 is FYEKMQ (reference sequence). There are 14 residues in the CDR3. V lost 5 bases and J lost 5, with 15 bases in between.

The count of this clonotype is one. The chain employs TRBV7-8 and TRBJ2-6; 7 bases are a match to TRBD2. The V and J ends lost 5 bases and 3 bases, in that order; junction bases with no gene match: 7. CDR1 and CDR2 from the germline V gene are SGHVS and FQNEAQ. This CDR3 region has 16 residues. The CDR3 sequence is CASSLLGGIGANVLTF. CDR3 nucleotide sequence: TGTGCCAGCAGCCTACTGGGGGGGATTGGGGCCAACGTCCTGACTTTC. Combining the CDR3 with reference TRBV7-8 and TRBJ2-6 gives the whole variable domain GAGVSQSPRYKVAKRGQDVALRCDPISGHVSLFWYQQALGQGPEFLTYFQNEAQLDKSGLPSDRFFAERPEGSVSTLKIQRTQQEDSAVYLCASSLLGGIGANVLTFGAGSRLTVL.

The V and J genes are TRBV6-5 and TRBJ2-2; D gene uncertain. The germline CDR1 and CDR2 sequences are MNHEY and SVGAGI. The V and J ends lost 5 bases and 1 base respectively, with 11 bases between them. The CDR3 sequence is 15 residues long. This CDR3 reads CASSTAPGNTGELFF. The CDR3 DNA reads TGTGCCAGCAGTACGGCACCAGGGAACACCGGGGAGCTGTTTTTT.

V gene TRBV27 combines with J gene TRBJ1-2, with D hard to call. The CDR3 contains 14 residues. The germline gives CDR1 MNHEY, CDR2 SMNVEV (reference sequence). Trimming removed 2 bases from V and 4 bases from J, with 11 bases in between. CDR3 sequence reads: CASSLGGELYGYTF. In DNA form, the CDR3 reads TGTGCCAGCAGTTTAGGCGGGGAGCTCTATGGCTACACCTTC.

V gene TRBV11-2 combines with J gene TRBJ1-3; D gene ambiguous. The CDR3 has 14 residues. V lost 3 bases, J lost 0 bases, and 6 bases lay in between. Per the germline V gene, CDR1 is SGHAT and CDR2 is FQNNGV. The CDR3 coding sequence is TGTGCCAGCAGCTTCCCAGGCTCTGGAAACACCATATATTTT. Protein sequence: CASSFPGSGNTIYF.

The CDR3, as DNA: TGCAGTGCTATTTCGCAGAATACCTACGAGCAGTACGTC. As protein: CSAISQNTYEQYV. The chain carries TRBV20-1 and TRBJ2-7; D gene unclear. V was clipped by 4 bases and J by 2 bases, with 12 bases between them. CDR3 length: 13 amino acids. Germline values: CDR1 DFQATT, CDR2 SNEGSKA (reference sequence).

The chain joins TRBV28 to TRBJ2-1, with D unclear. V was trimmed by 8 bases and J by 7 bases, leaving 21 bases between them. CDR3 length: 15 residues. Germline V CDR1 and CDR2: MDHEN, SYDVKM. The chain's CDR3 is CASVRPDGRWNEQFF. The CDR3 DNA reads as TGTGCCAGCGTCAGACCCGACGGGCGATGGAATGAGCAGTTCTTC.

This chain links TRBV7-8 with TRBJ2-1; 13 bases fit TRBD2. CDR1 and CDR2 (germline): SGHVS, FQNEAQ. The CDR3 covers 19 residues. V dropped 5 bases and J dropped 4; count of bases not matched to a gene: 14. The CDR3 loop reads CASSAFGGLAGLGYNEQFF. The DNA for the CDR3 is TGTGCCAGCAGCGCCTTCGGGGGACTAGCGGGACTTGGTTACAATGAGCAGTTCTTC.

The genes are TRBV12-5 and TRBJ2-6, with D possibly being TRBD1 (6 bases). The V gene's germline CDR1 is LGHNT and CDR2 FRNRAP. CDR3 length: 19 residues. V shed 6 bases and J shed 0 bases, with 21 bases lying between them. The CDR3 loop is CASGTPGHTIDSGANVLTF. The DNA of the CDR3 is TGTGCTAGTGGAACTCCGGGACACACTATAGACTCTGGGGCCAACGTCCTGACTTTC.

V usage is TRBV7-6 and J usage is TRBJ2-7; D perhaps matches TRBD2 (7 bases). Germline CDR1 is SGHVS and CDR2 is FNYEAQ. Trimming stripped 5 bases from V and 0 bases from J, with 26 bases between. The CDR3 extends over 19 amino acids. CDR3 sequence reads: CASSRGGAFSSPSSYEQYF. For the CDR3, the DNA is TGTGCCAGCAGCAGAGGGGGGGCCTTCTCCTCGCCAAGCTCCTACGAGCAGTACTTC.

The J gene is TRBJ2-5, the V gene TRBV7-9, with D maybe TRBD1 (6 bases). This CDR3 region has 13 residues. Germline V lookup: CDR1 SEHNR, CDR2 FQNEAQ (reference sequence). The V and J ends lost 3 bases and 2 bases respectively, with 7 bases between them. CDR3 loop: CASSFDRQETQYF. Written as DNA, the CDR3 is TGTGCCAGCAGCTTCGACAGGCAAGAGACCCAGTACTTC. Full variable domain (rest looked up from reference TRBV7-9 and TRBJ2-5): DTGVSQNPRHKITKRGQNVTFRCDPISEHNRLYWYRQTLGQGPEFLTYFQNEAQLEKSRLLSDRFSAERPKGSFSTLEIQRTEQGDSAMYLCASSFDRQETQYFGPGTRLLVL.

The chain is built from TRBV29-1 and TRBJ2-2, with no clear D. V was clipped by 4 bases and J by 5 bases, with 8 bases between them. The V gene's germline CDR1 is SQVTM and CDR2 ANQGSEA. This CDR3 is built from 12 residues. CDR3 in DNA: TGCAGCGTTGTCGGCAAGACCGGGGAGCTGTTTTTT. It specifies CSVVGKTGELFF.

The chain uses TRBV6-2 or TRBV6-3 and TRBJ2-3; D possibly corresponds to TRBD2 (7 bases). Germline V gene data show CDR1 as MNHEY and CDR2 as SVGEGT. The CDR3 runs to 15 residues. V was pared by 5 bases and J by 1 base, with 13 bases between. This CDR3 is CASSRLGGRTDTQYF. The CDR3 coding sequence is TGTGCCAGCAGTCGCCTGGGGGGGCGCACAGATACGCAGTATTTT.

The CDR3, as DNA: TGTGCCAGCAGTTACTCGGACTCCGGGGGACCTAAAGAAGCTTTCTTT. It translates to CASSYSDSGGPKEAFF. The chain combines TRBV6-5 with TRBJ1-1; weak D call: TRBD1 (5 bases). Germline V gene sequence: CDR1 MNHEY, CDR2 SVGAGI. The length of the CDR3 is 16 residues. V gave up 0 bases and J gave up 8 bases, with 19 bases separating them.

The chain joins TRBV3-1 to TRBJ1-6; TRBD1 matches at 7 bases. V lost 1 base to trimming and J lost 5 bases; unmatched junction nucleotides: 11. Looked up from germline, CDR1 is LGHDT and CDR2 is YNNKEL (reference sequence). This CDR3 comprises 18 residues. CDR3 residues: CASSQAPRQGSDNSPLHF. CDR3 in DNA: TGTGCCAGCAGCCAAGCCCCTAGACAGGGAAGCGATAATTCACCCCTCCACTTT.

This CDR3 is CASSLARDRATRGTDTQYF. CDR3 bases: TGCGCCAGCAGCTTGGCGCGGGACAGGGCCACTCGCGGCACAGATACGCAGTATTTT. This rearrangement joins TRBV5-1 to TRBJ2-3, with TRBD1 matching over 9 bases. The germline CDR1 and CDR2 sequences are SGHRS and YFSETQ. J gave up 1 base and V 0 bases, and 12 bases lay outside the gene matches. The CDR3 contains 19 residues.

CDR3 in amino acids: CSVEEPLYEQYF. The CDR3, as DNA: TGCAGCGTTGAAGAACCCCTTTACGAGCAGTACTTC. The chain uses TRBV29-1 and TRBJ2-7, with D unclear. Trimming pared 0 bases from V and 4 bases from J, leaving 7 bases between. The CDR3 is 12 residues long. In germline, CDR1 is SQVTM, CDR2 ANQGSEA.

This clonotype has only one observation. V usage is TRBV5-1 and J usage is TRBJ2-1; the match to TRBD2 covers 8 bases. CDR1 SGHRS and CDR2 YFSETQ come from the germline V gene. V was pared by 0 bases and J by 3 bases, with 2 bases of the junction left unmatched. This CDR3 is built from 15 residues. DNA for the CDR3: TGCGCCAGCAGCTTGGAGACTAGCGACTACAATGAGCAGTTCTTC. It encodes CASSLETSDYNEQFF.

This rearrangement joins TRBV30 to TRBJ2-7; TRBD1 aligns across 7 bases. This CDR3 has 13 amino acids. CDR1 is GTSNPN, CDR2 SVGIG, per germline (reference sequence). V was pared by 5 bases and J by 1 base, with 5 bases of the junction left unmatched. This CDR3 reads CAWAGGASYEQYF. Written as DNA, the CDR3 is TGTGCCTGGGCAGGGGGAGCGTCCTACGAGCAGTACTTC.

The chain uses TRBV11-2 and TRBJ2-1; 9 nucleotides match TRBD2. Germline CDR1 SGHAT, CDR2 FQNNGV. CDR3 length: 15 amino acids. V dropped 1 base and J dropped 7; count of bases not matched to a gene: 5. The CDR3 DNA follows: TGTGCCAGCAGCTTAGGCGGGACTAGCAGAAATGAGCAGTTCTTC. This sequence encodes CASSLGGTSRNEQFF.

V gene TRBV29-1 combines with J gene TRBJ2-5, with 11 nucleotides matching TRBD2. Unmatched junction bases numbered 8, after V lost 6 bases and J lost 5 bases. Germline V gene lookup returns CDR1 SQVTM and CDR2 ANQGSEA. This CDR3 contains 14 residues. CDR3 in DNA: TGCAGCGTCGTTAGCGGGAGGGGAGGGGAGACCCAGTACTTC. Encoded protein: CSVVSGRGGETQYF.

CDR3 nucleotides: TGCAGTGCTGCCGGACAGCATAACTATGGCTACACCTTC. It translates to CSAAGQHNYGYTF. The V gene is TRBV20-1, the J gene TRBJ1-2; tentatively, D is TRBD1 (6 bases). This CDR3 spans 13 amino acids. The germline gives CDR1 DFQATT, CDR2 SNEGSKA (reference sequence). Trimming left V 5 bases short and J 1 base short, with 11 bases between.

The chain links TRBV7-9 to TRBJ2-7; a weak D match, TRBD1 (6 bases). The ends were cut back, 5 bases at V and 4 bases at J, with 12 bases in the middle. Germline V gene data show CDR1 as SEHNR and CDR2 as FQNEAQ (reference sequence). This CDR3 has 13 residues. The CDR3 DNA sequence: TGTGCCAGCAGCGCAGGGGCTTCGTACGAGCAGTACTTC. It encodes CASSAGASYEQYF.

The DNA of the CDR3 is TGTGCCAGCAGTTTAGGGCGGGGACAGGGGGCTCCGATCTACGAGCAGTACGTC. It is translated as CASSLGRGQGAPIYEQYV. V usage is TRBV12-3 or TRBV12-4 and J usage is TRBJ2-7, with TRBD1 matching over 12 bases. The CDR3 runs to 18 residues. V lost 1 base to trimming and J lost 3 bases; unmatched junction nucleotides: 10.

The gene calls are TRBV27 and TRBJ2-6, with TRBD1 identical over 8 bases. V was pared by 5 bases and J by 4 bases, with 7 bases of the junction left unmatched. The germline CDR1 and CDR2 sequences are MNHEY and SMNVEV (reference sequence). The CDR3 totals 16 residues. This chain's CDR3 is CASSPRTGTGANVLTF. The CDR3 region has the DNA TGTGCCAGCAGTCCCCGGACAGGGACCGGGGCCAACGTCCTGACTTTC.

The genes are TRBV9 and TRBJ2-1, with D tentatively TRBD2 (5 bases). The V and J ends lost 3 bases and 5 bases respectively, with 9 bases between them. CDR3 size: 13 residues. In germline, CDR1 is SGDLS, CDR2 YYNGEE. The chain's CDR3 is CASSDPADNEQFF. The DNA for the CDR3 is TGTGCCAGCAGCGACCCAGCGGACAATGAGCAGTTCTTC.

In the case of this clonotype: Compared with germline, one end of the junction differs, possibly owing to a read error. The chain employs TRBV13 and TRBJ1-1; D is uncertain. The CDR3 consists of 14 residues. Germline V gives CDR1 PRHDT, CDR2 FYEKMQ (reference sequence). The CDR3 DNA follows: TGTGCCAGCAGCCTAGGGATTACGAACACTGAAGCTTTCTTT. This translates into CASSLGITNTEAFF.

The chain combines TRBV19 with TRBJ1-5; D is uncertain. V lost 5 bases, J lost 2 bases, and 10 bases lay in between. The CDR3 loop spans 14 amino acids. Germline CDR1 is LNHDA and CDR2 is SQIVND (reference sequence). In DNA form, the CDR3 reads TGTGCCAGTAGTGGGGTGACGGGCAATCAGCCCCAGCATTTT. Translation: CASSGVTGNQPQHF. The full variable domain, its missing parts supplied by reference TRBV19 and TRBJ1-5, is DGGITQSPKYLFRKEGQNVTLSCEQNLNHDAMYWYRQDPGQGLRLIYYSQIVNDFQKGDIAEGYSVSREKKESFPLTVTSAQKNPTAFYLCASSGVTGNQPQHFGDGTRLSIL.

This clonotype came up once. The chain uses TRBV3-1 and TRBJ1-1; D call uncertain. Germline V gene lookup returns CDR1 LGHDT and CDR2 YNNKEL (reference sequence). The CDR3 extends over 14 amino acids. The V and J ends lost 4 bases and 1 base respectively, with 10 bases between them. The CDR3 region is CASSPLQANTEAFF. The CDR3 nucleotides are TGTGCCAGCAGCCCCCTCCAGGCGAACACTGAAGCTTTCTTT.